The sample holds many counts of the clone carrying this T cell receptor (beta chain). The data originate from a study of T cells in Graves' hyperthyroidism and ophthalmopathy. The V gene's germline CDR1 is DFQATT and CDR2 SNEGSKA (reference sequence). V lost 0 bases to trimming and J lost 3 bases, with 20 bases between them. CDR3 size: 17 residues. Regions amplified from RNA transcripts were the TCR beta CDR3 regions. HTBI primers were employed in a first-round RT-PCR of the TCR CDR3. TCRdb reprocessed the multiplex PCR reads via MiXCR and lists one record per CDR3 protein. The sample consists of 350,000 to 400,000 distinct CDR3 sequences, about 18% of them appearing once. Across 18 months, stable Graves' hyperthyroidism was marked by no progression to ophthalmopathy. Diagnoses used clinical symptoms, serum thyroxine and TRAb, thyroid ultrasound and orbital computed tomography.

This clonotype was obtained from a woman aged 18-35 years with Graves' hyperthyroidism. The chain has TRBV20-1 and TRBJ1-1, with D hard to call. Material: blood. DNA for the CDR3: TGCAGTGCTAGAGATCTCTTTGGGCAGACCCCTTACACTGAAGCTTTCTTT. This encodes CSARDLFGQTPYTEAFF.